A selection of T cell receptor beta chains follows, all from one sample in a study of cytomegalovirus exposure and HLA in healthy donors. TCRdb keeps only in-frame clones here, not all; method: immunoSEQ multiplex PCR. Of 52,000 or so clones in the sample, roughly 76% were seen once. What was sequenced was PBMCs. These receptors were obtained from a woman in her forties in good health and CMV-seropositive. Both conserved end residues are part of each CDR3. A D gene is named only where the DNA matches it firmly. Clone sizes are given selectively: once, few, many, or a class where the clone is expanded.

>TRBV19|TRBD1|-|13|TRBJ1-2
TGTGCCAGTACCCCGACAGGGGAATATGGCTACACCTTC
CASTPTGEYGYTF
>TRBV9|TRBD1|-|14|TRBJ2-5
TGTGCCAGCAGTCGTACAGGGGCCTCAGAGACCCAGTACTTC
CASSRTGASETQYF
>TRBV4-2|-|-|16|TRBJ2-1
TGTGCCAGCAGCCAAGATTTGGGGGGCTCCTACAATGAGCAGTTCTTC
CASSQDLGGSYNEQFF
>TRBV29-1|-|-|13|TRBJ1-3
TGCAGCGCATACAGGAGCTCTGGAAACACCATATATTTT
CSAYRSSGNTIYF
>TRBV4-2|TRBD2|-|16|TRBJ2-1
TGTGCCAGCAGCCCCCCGATCGGCGGGGGGGGGAATGAGCAGTTCTTC
CASSPPIGGGGNEQFF
>TRBV10-1|TRBD2|-|15|TRBJ2-7
TGCGCCAGCAGTCAAGGACTAGCGGGGGATGGGGAGCAGTACTTC
CASSQGLAGDGEQYF
>TRBV30|-|-|12|TRBJ2-7
TGTGCCTGGAGTCTACACGGGTACGAGCAGTACTTC
CAWSLHGYEQYF
>TRBV6-4|-|-|15|TRBJ1-2
TGTGCCAGCACTCTCGAGGGGGACCTAGACTATGGCTACACCTTC
CASTLEGDLDYGYTF
>TRBV7-3|-|once|17|TRBJ2-1
TGTGCCAGCAGCCCCGGGGTCGGGGGGCTGCTAGGTAATGAGCAGTTCTTC
CASSPGVGGLLGNEQFF
>TRBV19|TRBD1|-|14|TRBJ1-2
TGTGCCAGTAGTATAGCCGACAGGGTCGGCGGCTACACCTTC
CASSIADRVGGYTF
>TRBV19|-|few|15|TRBJ1-6
TGTGCCAGTAGTACCCTCAGGGGAAGGGATTCACCCCTCCACTTT
CASSTLRGRDSPLHF
>TRBV9|-|-|14|TRBJ1-4
TGTGCCAGCAGCGTAGCGGGAGGTAATGAAAAACTGTTTTTT
CASSVAGGNEKLFF
>TRBV11-2|TRBD1|-|14|TRBJ1-4
TGTGCCAGCAGCTTACAGGGGGCCGGTGAAAAACTGTTTTTT
CASSLQGAGEKLFF
>TRBV14|TRBD1|-|13|TRBJ2-1
TGTGCCAGCAGCCAAGATCAAGGGACAGGTCAGTTCTTC
CASSQDQGTGQFF
>TRBV28|TRBD1|-|15|TRBJ1-1
TGTGCCAGCAGTTTATACGGGTCGGGACAGGGGTCCGCTTTCTTT
CASSLYGSGQGSAFF
>TRBV6-5|-|-|14|TRBJ1-5
TGTGCCAGCAGATTGACAGGTACAAATCAGCCCCAGCATTTT
CASRLTGTNQPQHF
>TRBV10-1|-|-|15|TRBJ2-7
TGCGCCAGCAGTGAATCGGGGAGTCCTACCTACGAGCAGTACTTC
CASSESGSPTYEQYF
>TRBV7-8|TRBD2|-|18|TRBJ2-7
TGTGCCAGCAGCCCCAGGACTAGCGGGGGGGCATTTGGCTACGAGCAGTACTTC
CASSPRTSGGAFGYEQYF
>TRBV7-2|-|-|14|TRBJ2-7
TGTGCCAGCAGCCCAACAGACAGGTTGAGCGAGCAGTACTTC
CASSPTDRLSEQYF
>TRBV7-2|-|-|13|TRBJ2-2
TGTGCCAGCAGCGGGCGTGAGATCGGGGAGCTGTTTTTT
CASSGREIGELFF
>TRBV19|-|-|13|TRBJ1-5
TGTGCCAGTAGTCCCTCGGACACCCAGCCCCAGCATTTT
CASSPSDTQPQHF
>TRBV30|TRBD2|-|13|TRBJ2-7
TGTGCCGGAATAGCGGGGGATACCTACGAGCAGTACTTC
CAGIAGDTYEQYF
>TRBV10-3|TRBD1|-|12|TRBJ1-2
TGTGCCATCAGTGCGACAGGGGATGGCTACACCTTC
CAISATGDGYTF
>TRBV19|TRBD2|-|12|TRBJ2-1
TGTGCCAGCGGGGGGGCGAGAAATGAGCAGTTCTTC
CASGGARNEQFF
>TRBV7-2|-|-|13|TRBJ2-2
TGTGCCAGCCAGAGAAGCGGATCCGGGGAGCTGTTTTTT
CASQRSGSGELFF
>TRBV7-6|-|-|14|TRBJ1-6
TGTGCCAGCAGCTTACCCCAGACAGGATCACCCCTCCACTTT
CASSLPQTGSPLHF
>TRBV30|-|-|11|TRBJ1-2
TGTGCCTGGAGTGTCTACTATGGCTACACCTTC
CAWSVYYGYTF
>TRBV7-9|-|few|17|TRBJ1-5
TGTGCCAGCAGCCGAACCATCTTCGGGGGAAGAGTGCAGCCCCAGCATTTT
CASSRTIFGGRVQPQHF
>TRBV10-2|-|-|16|TRBJ2-1
TGCGCCAGCAGCCCAAGTAGGGGCACCGTAAGCAATGAGCAGTTCTTC
CASSPSRGTVSNEQFF
>TRBV5-5|-|-|13|TRBJ1-1
TGTGCCAGCAGCTTGGAGCCAAACACTGAAGCTTTCTTT
CASSLEPNTEAFF
>TRBV4-3|-|-|16|TRBJ2-1
TGCGCCAGCAGCCAAGAATGGGCGCGGCTAGGGAGTGAGCAGTTCTTC
CASSQEWARLGSEQFF
>TRBV9|-|-|13|TRBJ1-2
TGTGCCAGCAGCCTTGAGGCTAACTATGGCTACACCTTC
CASSLEANYGYTF
>TRBV15|-|-|15|TRBJ1-4
TGTGCCACCAGCAGAGCAGGAAACAGGGATGAAAAACTGTTTTTT
CATSRAGNRDEKLFF
>TRBV14|-|-|13|TRBJ1-2
TGTGCCAGCAGCCAGGCAGGGCCCCATGGCTACACCTTC
CASSQAGPHGYTF
>TRBV25-1|-|-|13|TRBJ2-4
TGTGCCAGCAGTGCTCGGGACAAAAACATTCAGTACTTC
CASSARDKNIQYF
>TRBV7-9|-|-|14|TRBJ1-1
TGTGCCAGCAGCTCAACTCAGGGTGGCCCTGAAGCTTTCTTT
CASSSTQGGPEAFF
>TRBV30|-|-|17|TRBJ1-6
TGTGCCTGGAGTGTAGCGGGGCTGAGATCCTATAATTCACCCCTCCACTTT
CAWSVAGLRSYNSPLHF
>TRBV13|TRBD1|once|17|TRBJ1-3
TGTGCCAGCAGCTCCAGACTCGACAGGGGCTCTGGAAACACCATATATTTT
CASSSRLDRGSGNTIYF
>TRBV4-1|-|-|15|TRBJ1-1
TGCGCCAGCAGCCTTGGAGGTCAGGGAGGTTCGGAGAGATTCTTT
CASSLGGQGGSERFF
>TRBV5-1|TRBD1|-|16|TRBJ1-6
TGCGCCAGCAGCTCCGGGACAGCCAGTGTGAATTCACCCCTCCACTTT
CASSSGTASVNSPLHF
>TRBV5-5|-|-|13|TRBJ2-5
TGTGCCAGCAACACAGGGTCCCGAGAGACCCAGTACTTC
CASNTGSRETQYF
>TRBV15|-|-|15|TRBJ2-2
TGTGCCACCAGCGGAGGACTGTCTGACACCGGGGAGCTGTTTTTT
CATSGGLSDTGELFF
>TRBV28|TRBD1|-|15|TRBJ1-1
TGTGCCAGCAGTTTGAGACAGGGGGCGAGAACTGAAGCTTTCTTT
CASSLRQGARTEAFF
>TRBV6-1|TRBD1|-|15|TRBJ2-7
TGTGCCAGCAGTGAAGTTGGGACAGTGTCCTACGAGCAGTACTTC
CASSEVGTVSYEQYF
>TRBV5-1|TRBD1|-|14|TRBJ2-3
TGCGCCAGCAGCTTGGATACAGGGGCAGATACGCAGTATTTT
CASSLDTGADTQYF
>TRBV7-8|-|-|15|TRBJ2-7
TGTGCCAGCAGCTTACGAGGCGGGTCTACTCGCGAGCAGTACTTC
CASSLRGGSTREQYF
>TRBV4-1|-|-|15|TRBJ1-1
TGCGCCAGCAGCCAAACGGAGGGTCGGAACACTGAAGCTTTCTTT
CASSQTEGRNTEAFF
>TRBV27|-|-|12|TRBJ1-2
TGTGCCAGCAGGAACACAGGGTATGGCTACACCTTC
CASRNTGYGYTF
>TRBV28|-|-|14|TRBJ2-7
TGTGCCAGCAGGGGCCCTACCTACCGCTACGAGCAGTACTTC
CASRGPTYRYEQYF
>TRBV5-6|-|-|14|TRBJ1-1
TGTGCCAGCAGCTTACGTCCGGAGGGGACTGAAGCTTTCTTT
CASSLRPEGTEAFF
>TRBV30|-|-|13|TRBJ2-5
TGTGCCTCCCACGGGGACACCCAAGAGACCCAGTACTTC
CASHGDTQETQYF
>TRBV9|-|-|15|TRBJ1-1
TGTGCCAGCAGCCCACGGACAGATCCTAACACTGAAGCTTTCTTT
CASSPRTDPNTEAFF
>TRBV4-2|-|-|16|TRBJ2-1
TGTGCCAGCAGCCAAGGTCAGGGGAACCACCACAATGAGCAGTTCTTC
CASSQGQGNHHNEQFF
>TRBV19|-|-|12|TRBJ2-7
TGTGCCACGCGGCAGGGCCAGTACGAGCAGTACTTC
CATRQGQYEQYF
>TRBV7-9|TRBD1|-|17|TRBJ2-6
TGTGCCAGCAGCCCCGGGACAGGGTTGGCTGGGGCCAACGTCCTGACTTTC
CASSPGTGLAGANVLTF
>TRBV12-5|TRBD1|-|14|TRBJ2-3
TGTGCTAGTGGTTCCGGACAGGTCACAGATACGCAGTATTTT
CASGSGQVTDTQYF
>TRBV19|-|-|13|TRBJ1-1
TGTGCCAGTACCAAAGGGGGGGACACTGAAGCTTTCTTT
CASTKGGDTEAFF
>TRBV19|TRBD1|-|14|TRBJ1-5
TGTGCCAGTAGTATCAGGGGGGCAGGTCAGCCCCAGCATTTT
CASSIRGAGQPQHF
>TRBV28|TRBD2|-|15|TRBJ2-1
TGTGCCAGCATCTATAGCGGGGGGTCCTACAATGAGCAGTTCTTC
CASIYSGGSYNEQFF
>TRBV19|TRBD2|-|19|TRBJ2-7
TGTGCCAGTAGTCCTCTCCGTGTCTCCGGGACTAGCGGAACCTACGAGCAGTACTTC
CASSPLRVSGTSGTYEQYF